The rows below give T cell receptor beta chains drawn from one sample of a study of blood T cell repertoires in COVID-19. Repertoires were generated with immunoSEQ multiplex PCR, while TCRdb's copy carries only in-frame clones and drops some. The data show approximately 150,000 clones, with 88% seen just once and 2% to 2.5% held by the top ten. Input material: peripheral blood. The source is a man aged 50-60 years who had recovered from COVID-19. CDR3s include the opening cysteine and the closing phenylalanine or tryptophan. The D gene is left open where the match is weak. Size values are once, few and many counts, or a class for expanded clones, and some rows have none.

V: TRBV5-6
size: .
J: TRBJ2-1
D: .
CDR3: CASSPRRYEQFF
DNA: TGTGCCAGCAGCCCTAGGAGGTATGAGCAGTTCTTC

V: TRBV11-2
size: .
J: TRBJ2-7
D: TRBD2
CDR3: CASSNTGTSGSYEQYF
DNA: TGTGCCAGCAGCAATACCGGGACTAGCGGCTCCTACGAGCAGTACTTC

V: TRBV5-1
size: .
J: TRBJ1-6
D: TRBD1
CDR3: CASRDRTNSPLHF
DNA: TGCGCCAGCAGGGACAGGACAAATTCACCCCTCCACTTT

V: TRBV7-2
size: .
J: TRBJ1-1
D: .
CDR3: CASSFIRGNTEAFF
DNA: TGTGCCAGCAGCTTCATTCGGGGAAACACTGAAGCTTTCTTT

V: TRBV6-5
size: .
J: TRBJ1-4
D: .
CDR3: CANLRDWNEKLFF
DNA: TGTGCCAACCTCAGGGACTGGAATGAAAAACTGTTTTTT

V: TRBV11-2
size: .
J: TRBJ2-1
D: .
CDR3: CASSLLDEQFF
DNA: TGTGCCAGCAGCTTATTAGATGAGCAGTTCTTC

V: TRBV6-5
size: .
J: TRBJ1-2
D: TRBD1
CDR3: CATEGQPYGYTF
DNA: TGTGCCACCGAGGGACAGCCCTATGGCTACACCTTC

V: TRBV18
size: .
J: TRBJ1-2
D: TRBD1
CDR3: CASSSDRGHGYTF
DNA: TGTGCCAGCTCATCGGACAGGGGGCATGGCTACACCTTC

V: TRBV5-6
size: few
J: TRBJ1-2
D: .
CDR3: CASSLVSGLNYGYTF
DNA: TGTGCCAGCAGCTTGGTGAGCGGGTTAAACTATGGCTACACCTTC

V: TRBV5-1
size: .
J: TRBJ2-2
D: TRBD1
CDR3: CASSTTGKTGELFF
DNA: TGCGCCAGCAGCACGACAGGGAAAACCGGGGAGCTGTTTTTT

V: TRBV6-2/TRBV6-3
size: .
J: TRBJ2-3
D: .
CDR3: CASSYSMAAVGTRPSTDTQYF
DNA: TGTGCCAGCAGTTACTCGATGGCAGCGGTTGGCACACGCCCTAGCACAGATACGCAGTATTTT

V: TRBV4-1
size: few
J: TRBJ2-1
D: .
CDR3: CASSQGRGTSYNEQFF
DNA: TGCGCCAGCAGCCAAGGTAGGGGGACCTCCTACAATGAGCAGTTCTTC

V: TRBV5-4
size: .
J: TRBJ2-1
D: .
CDR3: CASSLAGNNEQFF
DNA: TGTGCCAGCAGCTTGGCCGGGAACAATGAGCAGTTCTTC

V: TRBV5-6
size: .
J: TRBJ1-2
D: .
CDR3: CASSFSNGDYGYTF
DNA: TGTGCCAGCAGCTTTTCTAACGGAGACTATGGCTACACCTTC

V: TRBV7-2
size: .
J: TRBJ1-6
D: .
CDR3: CASRQGGQGGNSPLHF
DNA: TGTGCCAGCAGGCAAGGAGGGCAGGGTGGCAATTCACCCCTCCACTTT

V: TRBV10-3
size: .
J: TRBJ2-2
D: .
CDR3: CAILDARGPGELFF
DNA: TGTGCCATCTTGGACGCCCGAGGGCCCGGGGAGCTGTTTTTT

V: TRBV7-2
size: .
J: TRBJ2-7
D: TRBD2
CDR3: CASSIPAASGRVEQYF
DNA: TGTGCCAGCAGCATCCCGGCGGCTAGCGGGAGGGTGGAGCAGTACTTC

V: TRBV4-3
size: .
J: TRBJ1-6
D: .
CDR3: CASSQDSASYNSPLHF
DNA: TGCGCCAGCAGCCAAGACAGTGCCTCCTATAATTCACCCCTCCACTTT

V: TRBV10-3
size: .
J: TRBJ1-2
D: .
CDR3: CAISESGTHYGYTF
DNA: TGTGCCATCAGTGAGTCAGGGACTCACTATGGCTACACCTTC

V: TRBV11-2
size: once
J: TRBJ1-2
D: .
CDR3: CASSLAIGEGYGYTF
DNA: TGTGCCAGCAGCTTAGCAATCGGGGAGGGCTATGGCTACACCTTC

V: TRBV6-5
size: .
J: TRBJ1-3
D: .
CDR3: CASRQGGSGNTIYF
DNA: TGTGCCAGCAGGCAAGGAGGGTCAGGAAACACCATATATTTT

V: TRBV5-4
size: .
J: TRBJ2-5
D: .
CDR3: CASSLGRAPQETQYF
DNA: TGTGCCAGCAGCTTGGGCCGTGCGCCCCAAGAGACCCAGTACTTC

V: TRBV6-5
size: .
J: TRBJ1-5
D: .
CDR3: CASSYSNEHQPQHF
DNA: TGTGCCAGCAGTTACTCGAACGAGCATCAGCCCCAGCATTTT

V: TRBV5-1
size: .
J: TRBJ2-1
D: TRBD2
CDR3: CASSSGTSGSFSYNEQFF
DNA: TGCGCCAGCAGCTCCGGGACTAGCGGGAGTTTTTCCTACAATGAGCAGTTCTTC

V: TRBV27
size: .
J: TRBJ2-7
D: TRBD2
CDR3: CASRHASGGAREQYF
DNA: TGTGCCAGCAGACACGCTAGCGGGGGGGCGCGGGAGCAGTACTTC

V: TRBV7-8
size: .
J: TRBJ2-7
D: TRBD1
CDR3: CASSPWTGLAFEQYF
DNA: TGTGCCAGCAGCCCCTGGACAGGGCTCGCGTTCGAGCAGTACTTC

V: TRBV15
size: .
J: TRBJ2-1
D: TRBD2
CDR3: CATSRDGSGGAGNEQFF
DNA: TGTGCCACCAGCAGAGATGGTAGCGGGGGGGCCGGGAATGAGCAGTTCTTC

V: TRBV5-5
size: once
J: TRBJ1-2
D: TRBD1
CDR3: CASSPEGRGPYGYTF
DNA: TGTGCCAGCAGCCCGGAGGGCAGGGGGCCCTATGGCTACACCTTC

V: TRBV6-2/TRBV6-3
size: .
J: TRBJ2-7
D: TRBD2
CDR3: CASSYLLRPSGPYEQYF
DNA: TGTGCCAGCAGTTACTTGCTTCGTCCTAGCGGGCCCTACGAGCAGTACTTC

V: TRBV5-1
size: .
J: TRBJ2-1
D: TRBD1
CDR3: CASSPGFPGGLNEQFF
DNA: TGCGCCAGCAGCCCGGGGTTCCCAGGGGGCCTCAATGAGCAGTTCTTC

V: TRBV4-1
size: .
J: TRBJ2-7
D: .
CDR3: CASSQDRGLASEQYF
DNA: TGCGCCAGCAGCCAAGATAGAGGCCTAGCCTCCGAGCAGTACTTC

V: TRBV7-2
size: few
J: TRBJ1-1
D: TRBD1
CDR3: CASSPRQGAGTEAFF
DNA: TGTGCCAGCAGCCCACGCCAGGGGGCGGGCACTGAAGCTTTCTTT

V: TRBV6-5
size: .
J: TRBJ1-1
D: .
CDR3: CASTTLRNTEAFF
DNA: TGTGCCAGCACAACCCTCAGGAACACTGAAGCTTTCTTT

V: TRBV2
size: .
J: TRBJ1-6
D: .
CDR3: CASSSQGGNSPLHF
DNA: TGTGCCAGCAGCTCACAGGGTGGAAATTCACCCCTCCACTTT

V: TRBV4-2
size: .
J: TRBJ2-2
D: TRBD2
CDR3: CASSQAASGGVNTGELFF
DNA: TGTGCCAGCAGCCAAGCCGCTAGCGGGGGGGTAAACACCGGGGAGCTGTTTTTT

V: TRBV21-1
size: .
J: TRBJ1-5
D: .
CDR3: CASTRTGLKWAFNQPQHF
DNA: TGTGCCAGCACCCGGACAGGGTTAAAGTGGGCCTTTAATCAGCCCCAGCATTTT

V: TRBV11-2
size: once
J: TRBJ2-3
D: .
CDR3: CASSLDRGNTQYF
DNA: TGTGCCAGCAGCTTAGATCGCGGCAATACGCAGTATTTT

V: TRBV13
size: .
J: TRBJ1-2
D: .
CDR3: CASSLGLIDGYTF
DNA: TGTGCCAGCAGCTTAGGACTGATCGATGGCTACACCTTC

V: TRBV5-1
size: .
J: TRBJ1-1
D: .
CDR3: CASSFTGDTEAFF
DNA: TGCGCCAGCAGCTTCACAGGCGACACTGAAGCTTTCTTT

V: TRBV5-4
size: .
J: TRBJ2-5
D: TRBD2
CDR3: CASSHGTNQETQYF
DNA: TGTGCCAGCAGTCACGGGACTAACCAAGAGACCCAGTACTTC

V: TRBV5-4
size: once
J: TRBJ2-1
D: TRBD2
CDR3: CASSFGTSDRNEQFF
DNA: TGTGCCAGCAGCTTTGGGACTAGCGATCGCAATGAGCAGTTCTTC

V: TRBV10-1
size: .
J: TRBJ1-5
D: TRBD1
CDR3: CASSESVEGADNQPQHF
DNA: TGCGCCAGCAGTGAGTCAGTGGAGGGGGCGGACAATCAGCCCCAGCATTTT

V: TRBV28
size: .
J: TRBJ1-5
D: TRBD1
CDR3: CASSPGQRNQPQHF
DNA: TGTGCCAGCAGTCCGGGACAGAGAAATCAGCCCCAGCATTTT

V: TRBV7-9
size: .
J: TRBJ2-7
D: .
CDR3: CASSFGAGRHEQYF
DNA: TGTGCCAGCAGCTTCGGTGCAGGGAGGCACGAGCAGTACTTC

V: TRBV3-1/TRBV3-2
size: once
J: TRBJ2-7
D: .
CDR3: CASSQGTARRDEQYF
DNA: TGTGCCAGCAGCCAAGGGACAGCTCGTAGAGACGAGCAGTACTTC

V: TRBV2
size: .
J: TRBJ1-2
D: TRBD1
CDR3: CASRGTGLDGYTF
DNA: TGTGCCAGCAGGGGGACAGGTCTCGATGGCTACACCTTC

V: TRBV19
size: .
J: TRBJ1-2
D: .
CDR3: CASSIGRGWYGYTF
DNA: TGTGCCAGTAGTATCGGCCGGGGTTGGTATGGCTACACCTTC

V: TRBV7-9
size: .
J: TRBJ1-1
D: .
CDR3: CASSLYLGQVMQAFF
DNA: TGTGCCAGCAGCTTATATCTGGGGCAGGTTATGCAGGCTTTCTTT

V: TRBV6-5
size: .
J: TRBJ2-7
D: .
CDR3: CASQPRQVLTYEQYF
DNA: TGTGCCAGCCAACCCCGACAGGTACTTACCTACGAGCAGTACTTC

V: TRBV6-2/TRBV6-3
size: .
J: TRBJ1-3
D: .
CDR3: CASSRDTGNGNTIYF
DNA: TGTGCCAGCAGTCGAGACACAGGGAATGGAAACACCATATATTTT

V: TRBV7-6
size: .
J: TRBJ2-7
D: TRBD2
CDR3: CASSLLATNSYEQYF
DNA: TGTGCCAGCAGCCTACTAGCGACGAACTCCTACGAGCAGTACTTC